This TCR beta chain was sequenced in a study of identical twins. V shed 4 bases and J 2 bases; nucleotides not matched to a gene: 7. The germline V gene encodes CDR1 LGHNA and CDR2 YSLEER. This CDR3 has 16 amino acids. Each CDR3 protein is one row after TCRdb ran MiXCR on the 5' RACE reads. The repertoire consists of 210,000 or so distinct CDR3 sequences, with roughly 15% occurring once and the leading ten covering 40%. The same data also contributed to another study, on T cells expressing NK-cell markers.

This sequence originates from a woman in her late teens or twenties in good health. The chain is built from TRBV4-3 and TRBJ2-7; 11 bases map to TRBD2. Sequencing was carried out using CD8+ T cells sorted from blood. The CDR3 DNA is TGCGCCAGCAGCCCAGGGACTAGCGGTGGGGCCTACGAGCAGTACTTC. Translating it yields CASSPGTSGGAYEQYF.